The 32 T cell receptor beta chains below come from one sample, sequenced in a study of shared clonotypes between healthy human individuals (dated by TCRdb to 2018 to 2021). CD8 naive samples consisted of CD45RO-negative cells that were positively selected for CCR7, yielding a CD45RA+CCR7+ population without TemRA cells. Libraries were made using the immunoSEQ multiplex PCR assay. The table was pulled from immuneACCESS by TCRdb, which kept in-frame rearrangements only. Such tables lose some clones; where checked, under half of the loss comes from unresolved V genes, and the rest has no known cause. Present in this sample are about 2 million clones, roughly 95% of which were seen just once. The ten largest clones capture around 1.1% of the sample. Sequencing input: naive CD8+ T cells sorted from blood. In the paper's terms, the cell subset or site label means: CD45RA+CCR7+. These receptors all come from a man in his late teens or twenties in good health.

The chain employs TRBV10-3 and TRBJ2-1; D is tentatively TRBD1 or TRBD2 (6 bases each). In germline, CDR1 is ENHRY, CDR2 SYGVKD. V lost 2 bases and J lost 8, with 16 bases in between. The length of the CDR3 is 15 residues. The CDR3 loop reads CAISEGQGTLDEQFF. The CDR3 bases are TGTGCCATCAGTGAGGGCCAGGGGACTCTGGATGAGCAGTTCTTC.

J is TRBJ2-6 and V is TRBV14, with a tentative D call TRBD2 (5 bases). There are 15 residues in the CDR3. V was cut by 1 base and J by 5 bases, with 9 bases left in between. Germline CDR1 SGHDN, CDR2 FVKESK. The CDR3, as DNA: TGTGCCAGCAGCCAAGCGGGGTCCCGGGCCAACGTCCTGACTTTC. Translated, it gives CASSQAGSRANVLTF.

Points on this clone: This sample also contains other DNA sequences that code for the same CDR3. This chain connects TRBV5-1 to TRBJ2-1, with TRBD1 matching 7 bases. Germline CDR1 is SGHRS and CDR2 is YFSETQ. Trimming removed 0 bases from V and 3 bases from J; junction bases left unmatched: 0. The CDR3 extends over 14 amino acids. In DNA form, the CDR3 reads TGCGCCAGCAGCTTGGGGGACAGCTACAATGAGCAGTTCTTC. Its translation: CASSLGDSYNEQFF.

The chain has TRBV2 and TRBJ2-5, with D possibly being TRBD2 (6 bases). CDR1 and CDR2 (germline): SNHLY, FYNNEI. With 6 bases removed from V and 5 bases from J, the gap between germline ends came to 16 bases. The length of the CDR3 is 14 residues. Written as DNA, the CDR3 is TGTGCCAGCAGCGCGGGACTGGGGCGGGAGACCCAGTACTTC. This translates into CASSAGLGRETQYF.

V is TRBV7-9 and J is TRBJ2-3; maybe TRBD2 (6 bases). Germline-derived CDR1 and CDR2 are SEHNR and FQNEAQ (reference sequence). V gave up 3 bases and J gave up 4 bases, with 8 bases separating them. The CDR3 spans 13 residues. CDR3 sequence reads: CASSFGSADTQYF. The CDR3, as DNA: TGTGCCAGCAGCTTCGGGAGTGCAGATACGCAGTATTTT. Based on the CDR3 plus reference TRBV7-9 and TRBJ2-3, the full variable domain is DTGVSQNPRHKITKRGQNVTFRCDPISEHNRLYWYRQTLGQGPEFLTYFQNEAQLEKSRLLSDRFSAERPKGSFSTLEIQRTEQGDSAMYLCASSFGSADTQYFGPGTRLTVL.

This chain's CDR3 is CASSVGGDSLPEAFF. DNA for the CDR3: TGTGCCAGCAGCGTAGGGGGGGACTCCTTACCTGAAGCTTTCTTT. This chain links TRBV9 with TRBJ1-1; D is perhaps TRBD1 (5 bases). Germline loops: CDR1 SGDLS, CDR2 YYNGEE. The CDR3 is 15 amino acids. The V gene lost 0 bases and the J gene lost 6 bases, with 15 bases spanning the gap. Drawing the rest from reference TRBV9 and TRBJ1-1, the complete variable domain is DSGVTQTPKHLITATGQRVTLRCSPRSGDLSVYWYQQSLDQGLQFLIQYYNGEERAKGNILERFSAQQFPDLHSELNLSSLELGDSALYFCASSVGGDSLPEAFFGQGTRLTVV.

The J gene is TRBJ2-5, the V gene TRBV29-1, with D hard to call. From germline, CDR1 is SQVTM and CDR2 ANQGSEA. V dropped 4 bases and J dropped 0 bases, with 9 bases sitting between them. The CDR3 is 13 amino acids. The CDR3 DNA follows: TGCAGCGTTGGGTACACGGACCAAGAGACCCAGTACTTC. Its protein product is CSVGYTDQETQYF.

The rearrangement joins TRBV5-4 to TRBJ2-7, with D maybe TRBD1 (6 bases). The ends were cut back, 4 bases at V and 6 bases at J, with 14 bases in the middle. CDR1 SGHNT and CDR2 YYREEE come from the germline V gene (reference sequence). This CDR3 has 13 amino acids. The CDR3 bases are TGTGCCAGCAGCCTAGCTACAGGGTTCGAGCAGTACTTC. This sequence encodes CASSLATGFEQYF.

The rearrangement joins TRBV4-1 to TRBJ2-2; no definite D call. This CDR3 spans 15 amino acids. Germline lookup yields CDR1 MGHRA and CDR2 YSYEKL. V dropped 4 bases and J dropped 0 bases, with 9 bases sitting between them. This chain's CDR3 is CASSPRPANTGELFF. The DNA for the CDR3 is TGCGCCAGCAGCCCGAGGCCAGCGAACACCGGGGAGCTGTTTTTT.

V is TRBV19 and J is TRBJ1-2; TRBD1 agrees at 11 bases. The CDR3 is made up of 15 amino acids. The J segment lost 9 bases and the V segment lost 7 bases, leaving 13 bases of the junction unmatched. Germline CDR1 LNHDA, CDR2 SQIVND (reference sequence). The CDR3 reads CASIKAGQGAQSYTF. In DNA, the CDR3 is TGTGCCAGTATAAAGGCAGGACAGGGGGCGCAGAGCTACACCTTC.

The V call is TRBV7-2, the J call TRBJ2-7, with TRBD1 as a possible D gene (6 bases). The CDR3 runs 16 residues. Germline CDR1 reads SGHTA; CDR2 reads FQGNSA. V was trimmed by 1 base and J by 0 bases, leaving 13 bases between them. CDR3 residues: CASSLEQGLSSYEQYF. The DNA for the CDR3 is TGTGCCAGCAGCTTAGAACAGGGATTATCCTCCTACGAGCAGTACTTC.

This chain joins TRBV11-1 and TRBJ1-6; 7 bases map to TRBD1. The CDR3 has 15 amino acids. Trimming at V came to 4 bases and at J to 8 bases, leaving 8 bases not matched to a gene. CDR1 and CDR2 from the germline V gene are SGHAT and FQDESV (reference sequence). CDR3 sequence: CASSSSRGFYSPLHF. The CDR3, as DNA: TGTGCCAGCAGCTCATCCAGGGGGTTCTATTCACCCCTCCACTTT.

V and J are TRBV10-2 and TRBJ2-7; D unclear. Germline CDR1 and CDR2: WSHSY and SAAADI. There are 11 residues in the CDR3. The V end was cut by 3 bases, the J end by 7 bases, with 7 bases between. Written as DNA, the CDR3 is TGCGCCAGCAGTGAAGCGTGGGAGCAGTACTTC. It specifies CASSEAWEQYF.

The chain links TRBV7-3 to TRBJ1-1; TRBD1 is a possible D gene (5 bases). The germline gives CDR1 SGHTA, CDR2 FQGTGA. The CDR3 covers 16 residues. The V end was cut by 5 bases, the J end by 5 bases, with 21 bases between. The CDR3 DNA is TGTGCCAGCAGCGACGAATGCAAGGGGTATTGGACTGAAGCTTTCTTT. Amino acid sequence: CASSDECKGYWTEAFF.

This clone was found once. The same CDR3 arises from other DNA sequences in this sample as well. This chain joins TRBV28 and TRBJ2-7, with TRBD1 matching 10 bases. This CDR3 region has 13 residues. V shed 3 bases, J shed 7 bases, and the junction held 3 bases outside the gene matches. Looked up from germline, CDR1 is MDHEN and CDR2 is SYDVKM. The CDR3 region is CASSFRTGGEQYF. CDR3 DNA: TGTGCCAGCAGTTTTAGGACAGGGGGGGAGCAGTACTTC.

The chain carries TRBV27 and TRBJ2-1; TRBD2 might be the D (6 bases). Germline assignment: CDR1 MNHEY and CDR2 SMNVEV (reference sequence). V lost 0 bases and J lost 0, with 9 bases in between. The CDR3 extends over 16 amino acids. The CDR3 DNA follows: TGTGCCAGCAGTTTATCGTGGGAGGTCTCCTACAATGAGCAGTTCTTC. Amino acid sequence: CASSLSWEVSYNEQFF.

This chain uses TRBV7-9 with TRBJ1-4; D is possibly TRBD1 (5 bases). V was clipped by 6 bases and J by 3 bases, with 8 bases between them. The CDR3 loop spans 13 amino acids. The V gene's germline CDR1 is SEHNR and CDR2 FQNEAQ (reference sequence). CDR3 DNA sequence: TGTGCCAGCAGGCAGGGAGCTAATGAAAAACTGTTTTTT. It is translated as CASRQGANEKLFF.

Concerning this clone itself: The identical CDR3 is also encoded by other nucleotide sequences in the sample. The chain uses TRBV27 and TRBJ1-1; D perhaps matches TRBD1 (6 bases). V lost 5 bases to trimming and J lost 2 bases, with 9 bases between them. There are 13 residues in the CDR3. From germline, CDR1 is MNHEY and CDR2 SMNVEV (reference sequence). In DNA form, the CDR3 reads TGTGCCAGCAGTATACAGGGTAACACTGAAGCTTTCTTT. Protein: CASSIQGNTEAFF.

The chain joins TRBV4-3 to TRBJ2-2, with TRBD2 matching 12 bases. V lost 1 base to trimming and J lost 8 bases; unmatched junction nucleotides: 2. The CDR3 totals 15 residues. Per the germline V gene, CDR1 is LGHNA and CDR2 is YSLEER. CDR3 DNA sequence: TGCGCCAGCAGCCAAGTCCTAGCGGGAGGGGGGGAGCTGTTTTTT. Its translation: CASSQVLAGGGELFF.

This chain joins TRBV6-5 and TRBJ1-1; D is perhaps TRBD1 (5 bases). The germline V gene has CDR1 MNHEY and CDR2 SVGAGI. With 6 bases removed from V and 3 bases from J, the gap between germline ends came to 14 bases. The CDR3 covers 14 residues. CDR3 sequence reads: CASSPGRGDTEAFF. In DNA, the CDR3 is TGTGCCAGCAGCCCGGGGCGCGGGGACACTGAAGCTTTCTTT.

CDR3 bases: TGTGCCAGCAGCCCAACCCGGGCAGACCCGAGCACCGGGGAGCTGTTTTTT. This sequence encodes CASSPTRADPSTGELFF. The chain joins TRBV11-1 to TRBJ2-2; D unresolved. The CDR3 consists of 17 residues. Between the trimmed V and J ends, which lost 5 bases and 4 bases, there was a span of 20 bases. Germline V CDR1 and CDR2: SGHAT, FQDESV (reference sequence).

The chain carries TRBV6-1 and TRBJ2-1; the match to TRBD2 covers 14 bases. Germline lookup yields CDR1 MNHNS and CDR2 SASEGT. The CDR3 sequence is 19 residues long. V lost 1 base and J lost 5; bases outside the gene matches: 10. In DNA form, the CDR3 reads TGTGCCAGCAGTGAAGATTGGGGACTAGCGGGGGAAGGGCACAATGAGCAGTTCTTC. This translates into CASSEDWGLAGEGHNEQFF.

This chain's CDR3 is CASRGQDGYTF. The CDR3 DNA follows: TGCGCCAGCAGAGGACAGGATGGCTACACCTTC. The chain couples TRBV10-2 to TRBJ1-2; TRBD1 matches at 7 bases. The CDR3 has 11 amino acids. Per germline, CDR1 WSHSY and CDR2 SAAADI. Trimming at V came to 6 bases and at J to 6 bases, leaving 1 base not matched to a gene.

The chain has TRBV30 and TRBJ2-3, with a tentative D call TRBD1 (5 bases). Trimming took 1 base from V and 2 from J, leaving 19 bases between them. This CDR3 is 17 amino acids long. Germline loops: CDR1 GTSNPN, CDR2 SVGIG (reference sequence). The CDR3 nucleotides are TGTGCCTGGAGTGAGTTAGAGACAGACTCTAACACAGATACGCAGTATTTT. It translates to CAWSELETDSNTDTQYF. The complete variable domain, with remaining parts taken from reference TRBV30 and TRBJ2-3, reads SQTIHQWPATLVQPVGSPLSLECTVEGTSNPNLYWYRQAAGRGLQLLFYSVGIGQISSEVPQNLSASRPQDRQFILSSKKLLLSDSGFYLCAWSELETDSNTDTQYFGPGTRLTVL.

This chain links TRBV12-5 with TRBJ2-1; tentative D call: TRBD2 (5 bases). Germline V gives CDR1 LGHNT, CDR2 FRNRAP. V was shortened by 10 bases and J by 2 bases, with 12 bases between the two germline ends. The CDR3 runs 13 residues. The chain's CDR3 is CATQFGAYNEQFF. The CDR3 DNA sequence: TGTGCTACCCAATTCGGGGCCTACAATGAGCAGTTCTTC.

J is TRBJ1-1 and V is TRBV30, with D possibly TRBD1 on 5 matching bases. The CDR3 runs 12 residues. The germline V and J ends were trimmed by 2 bases and 6 bases, with 10 bases remaining between them. Germline V gene lookup returns CDR1 GTSNPN and CDR2 SVGIG (reference sequence). The chain's CDR3 is CAWSQGEAEAFF. The CDR3 DNA reads as TGTGCCTGGAGTCAAGGGGAGGCTGAAGCTTTCTTT.

CDR3 region: CASSLGTGFSYEQYF. CDR3 DNA: TGCGCCAGCAGCTTGGGCACAGGGTTCTCCTACGAGCAGTACTTC. This chain uses TRBV5-1 with TRBJ2-7; D may be TRBD1 (6 bases). Germline V gene lookup returns CDR1 SGHRS and CDR2 YFSETQ. V was shortened by 0 bases and J by 0 bases, with 10 bases between the two germline ends. There are 15 residues in the CDR3.

The chain recombines TRBV6-1 with TRBJ2-2, with 8 positions matching TRBD2. Germline V gene data show CDR1 as MNHNS and CDR2 as SASEGT. Trimming took 6 bases from V and 4 from J; bases not matched to a gene: 7. The CDR3 runs to 15 residues. The CDR3 nucleotides read TGTGCCAGCAGCCTGGGCGGGAGGAGCACCGGGGAGCTGTTTTTT. Protein: CASSLGGRSTGELFF.

In this sample, this clone turned up a few times. Other DNA sequences within the sample encode an identical CDR3. The chain employs TRBV5-1 and TRBJ2-7; the D is unclear. The CDR3 contains 12 residues. V was trimmed by 0 bases and J by 2 bases, leaving 3 bases between them. Germline assignment: CDR1 SGHRS and CDR2 YFSETQ. CDR3 in DNA: TGCGCCAGCAGCTTGGTCCCCTACGAGCAGTACTTC. Amino acid sequence: CASSLVPYEQYF. The full variable domain, in which reference TRBV5-1 and TRBJ2-7 provide the parts outside the CDR3, is KAGVTQTPRYLIKTRGQQVTLSCSPISGHRSVSWYQQTPGQGLQFLFEYFSETQRNKGNFPGRFSGRQFSNSRSEMNVSTLELGDSALYLCASSLVPYEQYFGPGTRLTVT.

This chain connects TRBV5-6 to TRBJ1-4; D possibly corresponds to TRBD1 (5 bases). CDR1 and CDR2 (germline): SGHDT, YYEEEE. The CDR3 has 15 amino acids. V was trimmed by 0 bases and J by 6 bases, leaving 12 bases between them. The CDR3 protein is CASSLGLGVDEKLFF. The CDR3, as DNA: TGTGCCAGCAGCTTGGGGTTGGGGGTTGATGAAAAACTGTTTTTT.

The chain recombines TRBV2 with TRBJ1-5, with 7 positions matching TRBD1. The CDR3 is 14 residues long. Germline CDR1 SNHLY, CDR2 FYNNEI. V trimming: 6 bases; J trimming: 6 bases; junction bases outside the gene matches: 8. CDR3: CASSETGKSQPQHF. CDR3 coding DNA: TGTGCCAGCAGCGAGACAGGGAAGTCTCAGCCCCAGCATTTT.

The rearrangement joins TRBV16 to TRBJ2-7; D is ambiguous. The germline CDR1 and CDR2 sequences are KGHSY and FQNENV. CDR3 length: 15 residues. The V end lost 1 base, the J end lost 3 bases, and 13 bases lay between the germline ends. This chain's CDR3 is CASSQYAGSIYEQYF. CDR3 DNA: TGTGCCAGCAGCCAATACGCAGGAAGTATCTACGAGCAGTACTTC.